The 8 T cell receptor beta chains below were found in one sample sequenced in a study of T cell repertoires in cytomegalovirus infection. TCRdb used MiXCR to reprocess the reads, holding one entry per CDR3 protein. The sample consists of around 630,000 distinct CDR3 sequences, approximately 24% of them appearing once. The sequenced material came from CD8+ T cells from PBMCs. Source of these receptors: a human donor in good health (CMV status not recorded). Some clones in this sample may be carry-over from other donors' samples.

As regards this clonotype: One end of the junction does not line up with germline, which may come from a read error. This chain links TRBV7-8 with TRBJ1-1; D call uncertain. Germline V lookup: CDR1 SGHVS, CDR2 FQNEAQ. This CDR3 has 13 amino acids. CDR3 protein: CVSSLSIRAEAFF. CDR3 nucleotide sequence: TGTGTCAGCAGCCTGTCAATACGGGCTGAAGCTTTCTTT.

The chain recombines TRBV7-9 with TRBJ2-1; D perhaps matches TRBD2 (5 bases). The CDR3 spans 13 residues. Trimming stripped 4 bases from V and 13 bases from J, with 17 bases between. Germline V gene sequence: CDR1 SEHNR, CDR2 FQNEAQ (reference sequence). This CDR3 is CASSSPSLAPQFF. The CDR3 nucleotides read TGTGCCAGCAGCTCCCCCAGCCTAGCCCCACAGTTCTTC.

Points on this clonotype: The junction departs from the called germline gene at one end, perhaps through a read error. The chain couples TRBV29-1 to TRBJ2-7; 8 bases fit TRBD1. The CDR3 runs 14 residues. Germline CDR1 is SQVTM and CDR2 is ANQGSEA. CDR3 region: CSDEGETGDYEQYF. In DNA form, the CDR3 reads TGCAGCGATGAAGGTGAGACAGGGGACTACGAGCAGTACTTC.

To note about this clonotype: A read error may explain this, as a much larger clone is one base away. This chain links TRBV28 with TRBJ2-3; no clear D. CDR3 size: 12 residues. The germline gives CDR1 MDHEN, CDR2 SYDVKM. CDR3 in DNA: TGTGTCAGCAGTTCACTTACAGATACGCAGTATTTT. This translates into CVSSSLTDTQYF.

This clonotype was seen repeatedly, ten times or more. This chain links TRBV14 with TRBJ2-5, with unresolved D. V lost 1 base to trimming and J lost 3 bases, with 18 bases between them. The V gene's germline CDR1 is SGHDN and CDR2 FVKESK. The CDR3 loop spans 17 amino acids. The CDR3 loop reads CASSQVQTESVEETQYF. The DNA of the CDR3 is TGTGCCAGCAGCCAAGTCCAAACGGAGTCCGTAGAAGAGACCCAGTACTTC.

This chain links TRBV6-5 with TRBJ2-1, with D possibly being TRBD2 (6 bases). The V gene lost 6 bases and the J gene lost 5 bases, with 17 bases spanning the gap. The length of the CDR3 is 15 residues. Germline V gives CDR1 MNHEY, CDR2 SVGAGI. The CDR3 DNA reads TGTGCCAGCAGAATTCTACAGTGGAGGGACAATGAGCAGTTCTTC. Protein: CASRILQWRDNEQFF.

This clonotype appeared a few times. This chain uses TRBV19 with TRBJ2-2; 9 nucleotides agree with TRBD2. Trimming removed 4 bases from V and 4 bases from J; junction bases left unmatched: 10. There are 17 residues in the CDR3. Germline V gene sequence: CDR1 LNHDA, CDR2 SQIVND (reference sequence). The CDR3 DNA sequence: TGTGCCAGTAGTAACTTTCTCGCGGGGGGGCGCACCGGGGAGCTGTTTTTT. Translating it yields CASSNFLAGGRTGELFF.

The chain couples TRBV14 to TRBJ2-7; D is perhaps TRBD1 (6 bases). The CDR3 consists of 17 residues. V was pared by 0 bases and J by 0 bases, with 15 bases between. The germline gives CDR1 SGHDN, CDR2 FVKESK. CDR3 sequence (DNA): TGTGCCAGCAGCCAAGATGGGGGCGGACGGAGCTCCTACGAGCAGTACGTC. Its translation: CASSQDGGGRSSYEQYV.